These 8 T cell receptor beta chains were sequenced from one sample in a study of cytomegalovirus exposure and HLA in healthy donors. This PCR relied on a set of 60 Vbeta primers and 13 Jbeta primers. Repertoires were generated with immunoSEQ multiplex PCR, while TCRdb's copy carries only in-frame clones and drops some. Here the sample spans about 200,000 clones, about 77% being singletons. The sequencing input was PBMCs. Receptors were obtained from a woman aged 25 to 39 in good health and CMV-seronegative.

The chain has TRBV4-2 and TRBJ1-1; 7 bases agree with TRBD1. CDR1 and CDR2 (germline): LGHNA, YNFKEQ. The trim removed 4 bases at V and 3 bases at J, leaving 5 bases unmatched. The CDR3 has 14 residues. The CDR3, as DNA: TGTGCCAGCAGCCGACCCGGGACAGACACTGAAGCTTTCTTT. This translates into CASSRPGTDTEAFF.

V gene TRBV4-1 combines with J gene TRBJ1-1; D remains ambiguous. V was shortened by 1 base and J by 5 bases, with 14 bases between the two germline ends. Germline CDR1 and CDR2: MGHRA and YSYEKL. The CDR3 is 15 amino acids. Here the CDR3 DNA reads TGCGCCAGCAGCCAAGTCGAGGGTTTTTCGACTGAAGCTTTCTTT. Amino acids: CASSQVEGFSTEAFF.

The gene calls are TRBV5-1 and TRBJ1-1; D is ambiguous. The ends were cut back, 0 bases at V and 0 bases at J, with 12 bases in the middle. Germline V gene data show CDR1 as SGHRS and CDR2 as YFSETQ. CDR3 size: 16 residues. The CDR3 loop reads CASSLAGVGLNTEAFF. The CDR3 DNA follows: TGCGCCAGCAGCTTGGCCGGGGTAGGGTTGAACACTGAAGCTTTCTTT. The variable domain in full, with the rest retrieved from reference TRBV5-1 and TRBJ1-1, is KAGVTQTPRYLIKTRGQQVTLSCSPISGHRSVSWYQQTPGQGLQFLFEYFSETQRNKGNFPGRFSGRQFSNSRSEMNVSTLELGDSALYLCASSLAGVGLNTEAFFGQGTRLTVV.

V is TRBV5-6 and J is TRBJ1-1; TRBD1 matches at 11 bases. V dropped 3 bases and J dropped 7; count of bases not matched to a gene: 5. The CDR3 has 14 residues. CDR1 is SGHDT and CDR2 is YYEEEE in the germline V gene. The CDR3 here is CASSSRDRGGEAFF. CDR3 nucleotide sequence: TGTGCCAGCAGCTCCCGGGACAGGGGGGGTGAAGCTTTCTTT.

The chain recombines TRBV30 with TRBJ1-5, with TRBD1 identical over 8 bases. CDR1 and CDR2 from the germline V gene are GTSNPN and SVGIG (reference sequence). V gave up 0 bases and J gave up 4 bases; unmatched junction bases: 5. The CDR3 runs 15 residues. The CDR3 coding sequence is TGTGCCTGGAGTGTGCGGGACAGGCTGAATCAGCCCCAGCATTTT. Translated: CAWSVRDRLNQPQHF.

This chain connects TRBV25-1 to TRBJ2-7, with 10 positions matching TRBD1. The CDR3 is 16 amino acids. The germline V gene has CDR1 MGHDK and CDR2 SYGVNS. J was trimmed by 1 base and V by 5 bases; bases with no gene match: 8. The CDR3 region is CASSSLRDRGSYEQYF. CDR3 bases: TGTGCCAGCAGTTCCCTCCGGGACAGGGGTTCCTACGAGCAGTACTTC.

The CDR3 sequence: CAIRLEGNTIYF. DNA of the CDR3: TGTGCCATCAGGCTGGAGGGAAACACCATATATTTT. The chain joins TRBV10-3 to TRBJ1-3, with D unresolved. The V gene's germline CDR1 is ENHRY and CDR2 SYGVKD. V lost 6 bases, J lost 4 bases, and 7 bases lay in between. The CDR3 covers 12 residues.

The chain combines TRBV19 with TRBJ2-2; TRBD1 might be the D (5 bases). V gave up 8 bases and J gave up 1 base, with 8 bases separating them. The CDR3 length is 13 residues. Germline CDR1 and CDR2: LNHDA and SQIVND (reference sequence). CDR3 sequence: CASARVNTGELFF. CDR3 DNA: TGTGCCAGTGCCAGGGTGAACACCGGGGAGCTGTTTTTT.